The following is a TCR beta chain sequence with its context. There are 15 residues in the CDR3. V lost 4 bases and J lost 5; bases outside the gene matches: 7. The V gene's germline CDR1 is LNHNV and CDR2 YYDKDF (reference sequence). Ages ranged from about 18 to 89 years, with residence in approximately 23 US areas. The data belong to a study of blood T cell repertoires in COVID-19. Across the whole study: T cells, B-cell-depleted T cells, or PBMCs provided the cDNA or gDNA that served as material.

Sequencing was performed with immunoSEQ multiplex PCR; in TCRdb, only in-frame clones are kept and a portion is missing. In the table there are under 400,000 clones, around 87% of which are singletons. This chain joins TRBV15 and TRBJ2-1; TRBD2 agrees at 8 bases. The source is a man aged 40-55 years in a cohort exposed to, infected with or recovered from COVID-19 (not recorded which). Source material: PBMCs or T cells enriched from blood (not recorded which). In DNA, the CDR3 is TGTGCCACCAGCATTAGCGGGAAAGGGAACAATGAGCAGTTCTTC. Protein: CATSISGKGNNEQFF.